Each of the 24 T cell receptor beta chains below was sequenced from the same sample in a study of blood T cells in healthy people across ages. A second PCR, run for roughly 7 to 12 cycles, used a sample-barcoded 5' primer plus a J-beta primer mix. TCRdb reprocessed the 5' RACE reads with MiXCR, giving one entry per CDR3 protein. Here the sample spans about 1.8 million distinct CDR3 sequences, approximately 50% being singletons. The sequenced sample consisted of blood. The receptors shown here come from a woman aged 35 to 49 in good health.

The chain combines TRBV6-5 with TRBJ1-6; D possibly corresponds to TRBD1 (6 bases). The germline V gene encodes CDR1 MNHEY and CDR2 SVGAGI. V gave up 5 bases and J gave up 9 bases, with 20 bases separating them. The CDR3 totals 16 residues. Here the CDR3 reads CASSQPRIVGGSPLHF. DNA for the CDR3: TGTGCCAGCAGTCAGCCCCGTATAGTAGGGGGTTCACCCCTCCACTTT.

J is TRBJ1-2 and V is TRBV6-5, with a tentative D call TRBD1 (5 bases). V lost 0 bases and J 2 bases, leaving 19 bases between the germline ends. Germline V CDR1 and CDR2: MNHEY, SVGAGI. CDR3 length: 18 residues. This chain's CDR3 is CASSYSRPGPGPNYGYTF. The CDR3 DNA is TGTGCCAGCAGTTACTCCCGCCCGGGGCCCGGCCCCAACTATGGCTACACCTTC.

This clonotype showed up many times. The chain has TRBV28 and TRBJ1-2; D remains unclear. V lost 6 bases and J lost 3, with 2 bases in between. This CDR3 is 10 amino acids long. Germline-derived CDR1 and CDR2 are MDHEN and SYDVKM. Here the CDR3 reads CASRDYGYTF. The DNA of the CDR3 is TGTGCCAGCAGGGACTATGGCTACACCTTC.

J is TRBJ2-1 and V is TRBV4-1, with 7 bases aligning to TRBD1. CDR1 is MGHRA, CDR2 YSYEKL, per germline. J lost 7 bases, V lost 2 bases, and 5 bases had no gene match. This CDR3 has 14 amino acids. CDR3 DNA: TGCGCCAGCAGCCAATCGAGGGGGCAGAATGAGCAGTTCTTC. The encoded protein is CASSQSRGQNEQFF.

The gene calls are TRBV27 and TRBJ2-7; no clear D. This CDR3 has 13 amino acids. The V end was cut by 1 base, the J end by 6 bases, with 10 bases between. Germline V gene lookup returns CDR1 MNHEY and CDR2 SMNVEV (reference sequence). CDR3 in amino acids: CASSLLEGFEQYF. The CDR3 DNA sequence: TGTGCCAGCAGTTTATTAGAAGGCTTCGAGCAGTACTTC.

The chain recombines TRBV4-2 with TRBJ2-1; no reliable D call. Trimming removed 4 bases from V and 1 base from J, with 11 bases in between. Germline assignment: CDR1 LGHNA and CDR2 YNFKEQ. The CDR3 length is 15 residues. The CDR3 DNA reads as TGTGCCAGCAGCCGGTCCCTCCTTTCCTACAATGAGCAGTTCTTC. It is translated as CASSRSLLSYNEQFF.

In its sample, this clonotype was seen once. V and J are TRBV6-5 and TRBJ2-4; D is uncertain. This CDR3 spans 14 amino acids. The germline V and J ends were trimmed by 0 bases and 5 bases, with 8 bases remaining between them. Germline V gene data show CDR1 as MNHEY and CDR2 as SVGAGI. CDR3 in amino acids: CASSYSKGQNIQYF. The CDR3 DNA sequence: TGTGCCAGCAGTTACTCTAAGGGTCAAAACATTCAGTACTTC.

This clonotype was found once. The rearrangement uses TRBV27 and TRBJ2-1, with 7 bases aligning to TRBD2. With 1 base clipped from V and 2 bases from J, the junction kept 8 bases outside the gene matches. Per germline, CDR1 MNHEY and CDR2 SMNVEV (reference sequence). The CDR3 is made up of 17 amino acids. The CDR3 loop is CASSLYFSSGTYNEQFF. CDR3 DNA: TGTGCCAGCAGTTTATATTTTTCTAGCGGTACCTACAATGAGCAGTTCTTC.

This clonotype showed up just a few times. CDR3: CASSQDSLNAPTNYGYTF. CDR3 nucleotides: TGCGCCAGCAGCCAAGATAGCCTCAACGCACCGACTAACTATGGCTACACCTTC. This chain uses TRBV4-1 with TRBJ1-2; D unclear. Deletions cut 0 bases from V and 0 bases from J, with 17 bases between. Germline V gives CDR1 MGHRA, CDR2 YSYEKL. This CDR3 region has 18 residues.

This clonotype was found a few times. The V call is TRBV15, the J call TRBJ2-3, with no clear D. Trimming took off 4 bases at V and 4 bases at J, with 9 bases between the two ends. The CDR3 totals 13 residues. The germline V gene has CDR1 LNHNV and CDR2 YYDKDF (reference sequence). CDR3 in DNA: TGTGCCACCAGCACGCCCCCCGCAGATACGCAGTATTTT. As protein: CATSTPPADTQYF.

The chain couples TRBV19 to TRBJ2-3; D is perhaps TRBD1 or TRBD2 (6 bases each). V lost 5 bases to trimming and J lost 2 bases, with 14 bases between them. The CDR3 runs to 15 residues. CDR1 is LNHDA and CDR2 is SQIVND in the germline V gene (reference sequence). CDR3 in amino acids: CASSLGGIITDTQYF. The CDR3 region has the DNA TGTGCCAGTAGTTTAGGGGGGATAATCACAGATACGCAGTATTTT.

The chain couples TRBV10-3 to TRBJ1-1; 7 positions agree with TRBD1. Germline V lookup: CDR1 ENHRY, CDR2 SYGVKD. This CDR3 has 15 amino acids. V trimming: 3 bases; J trimming: 3 bases; junction bases outside the gene matches: 7. Written as DNA, the CDR3 is TGTGCCATCAGTGATAACCGGGACAGCTACACTGAAGCTTTCTTT. It yields the protein CAISDNRDSYTEAFF.

A few counts support this clonotype. The chain links TRBV4-3 to TRBJ2-5; D is unclear. The CDR3 runs to 14 residues. The germline V gene encodes CDR1 LGHNA and CDR2 YSLEER. V was shortened by 0 bases and J by 5 bases, with 10 bases between the two germline ends. CDR3: CASSQDRTRETQYF. As DNA, the CDR3 is TGCGCCAGCAGCCAAGATAGAACGAGGGAGACCCAGTACTTC.

This clonotype was observed a few times. The V and J genes are TRBV29-1 and TRBJ2-5; a possible D gene is TRBD2 (6 bases). The CDR3 totals 14 residues. V lost 8 bases and J lost 7, with 23 bases in between. The germline V gene has CDR1 SQVTM and CDR2 ANQGSEA. The CDR3 reads CSYQAQAVGGTQYF. CDR3 nucleotide sequence: TGCAGCTACCAGGCCCAAGCGGTCGGGGGGACCCAGTACTTC. Supplemented by reference TRBV29-1 and TRBJ2-5, the full variable domain reads SAVISQKPSRDICQRGTSLTIQCQVDSQVTMMFWYRQQPGQSLTLIATANQGSEATYESGFVIDKFPISRPNLTFSTLTVSNMSPEDSSIYLCSYQAQAVGGTQYFGPGTRLLVL.

To note about this clonotype: The junction and the germline gene differ at one end; a read error may be behind it. The chain has TRBV27 and TRBJ2-1; 9 bases fit TRBD1. The germline CDR1 and CDR2 sequences are MNHEY and SMNVEV (reference sequence). This CDR3 comprises 14 residues. CDR3 sequence (DNA): TGCACCAGCAGTTTACGGGACAGGGACAATGAGCAGTTCTTC. This translates into CTSSLRDRDNEQFF.

CDR3: CASSPVRDSFSTQYF. As DNA, the CDR3 is TGTGCCAGCAGTCCTGTCCGGGACTCGTTCTCGACCCAGTACTTC. The V call is TRBV27, the J call TRBJ2-7, with D perhaps matching TRBD2 (6 bases). The J call may be faulty, since TRBJ2-5 better matches the DNA end. The CDR3 has 15 residues. CDR1 is MNHEY and CDR2 is SMNVEV in the germline V gene (reference sequence).

This clonotype was recorded a few times. The V gene is TRBV29-1, the J gene TRBJ1-2; D is undetermined. CDR1 is SQVTM, CDR2 ANQGSEA, per germline. Trimming left V 6 bases short and J 5 bases short, with 13 bases between. This CDR3 comprises 12 residues. This CDR3 is CSVVDTVYGYTF. CDR3 DNA sequence: TGCAGCGTCGTTGACACTGTATATGGCTACACCTTC.

The chain has TRBV27 and TRBJ2-1, with TRBD2 matching 10 bases. The CDR3 totals 17 residues. Germline lookup yields CDR1 MNHEY and CDR2 SMNVEV (reference sequence). Trimming removed 6 bases from V and 6 bases from J; junction bases left unmatched: 14. The CDR3 sequence: CASSPPYPAGGLNEQFF. Written as DNA, the CDR3 is TGTGCCAGCAGCCCCCCTTACCCAGCGGGGGGGCTCAATGAGCAGTTCTTC.

V and J are TRBV20-1 and TRBJ1-5; perhaps TRBD1 as D (6 bases). V shed 5 bases and J shed 6 bases, with 14 bases lying between them. Germline CDR1 DFQATT, CDR2 SNEGSKA (reference sequence). The CDR3 has 13 residues. CDR3 DNA sequence: TGCAGTGCTTGGACCCGGGGGCCTCAGCCCCAGCATTTT. It specifies CSAWTRGPQPQHF.

With respect to this clonotype: One junction end does not reproduce the germline sequence, and a read error may be involved. This sequence joins TRBV11-2 and TRBJ2-5; D is unresolved. The J call is uncertain, as TRBJ2-7 better fits the DNA end. The CDR3 is 12 amino acids. Germline V gene data show CDR1 as SGHAT and CDR2 as FQNNGV. CDR3 residues: CAGSHPHHEQYF. The CDR3 DNA follows: TGTGCCGGCAGCCACCCTCACCACGAGCAGTACTTC.

V is TRBV6-6 and J is TRBJ2-3; a possible D gene is TRBD2 (6 bases). The length of the CDR3 is 15 residues. Germline V CDR1 and CDR2: MNHNY, SVGAGI (reference sequence). The V end was cut by 7 bases, the J end by 2 bases, with 16 bases between. The CDR3 nucleotides read TGTGCCAGCACTACCGCGGGGTATCTCACAGATACGCAGTATTTT. Amino acid sequence: CASTTAGYLTDTQYF.

The chain combines TRBV7-2 with TRBJ2-1; 10 positions match TRBD2. This CDR3 comprises 16 residues. The ends lost 1 base at V and 5 bases at J; junction bases unmatched: 5. Germline V gene lookup returns CDR1 SGHTA and CDR2 FQGNSA. DNA of the CDR3: TGTGCCAGCAGCTTAGAAGCACTAGCGGGGAACAATGAGCAGTTCTTC. It is translated as CASSLEALAGNNEQFF.

V and J are TRBV20-1 and TRBJ2-3, with 9 positions matching TRBD2. The germline gives CDR1 DFQATT, CDR2 SNEGSKA (reference sequence). V lost 6 bases, J lost 6 bases, and 7 bases stayed unmatched. The CDR3 spans 13 residues. CDR3 nucleotide sequence: TGCAGTGCCGCGGGGGGGAGTGGGGATACGCAGTATTTT. This sequence encodes CSAAGGSGDTQYF.

Notes on this clonotype: One junction end disagrees with the germline gene, perhaps due to a read error. The genes are TRBV7-2 and TRBJ2-7; perhaps D is TRBD1 or TRBD2 (5 bases each). The J call may be in error: the DNA end matches TRBJ2-5 better. Per the germline V gene, CDR1 is SGHTA and CDR2 is FQGNSA. This CDR3 region has 15 residues. The CDR3 nucleotides read TGTGCCTGCAGCCGGGACCCCTACCCGGGGGAGACCCAGTACTTC. Encoded protein: CACSRDPYPGETQYF.